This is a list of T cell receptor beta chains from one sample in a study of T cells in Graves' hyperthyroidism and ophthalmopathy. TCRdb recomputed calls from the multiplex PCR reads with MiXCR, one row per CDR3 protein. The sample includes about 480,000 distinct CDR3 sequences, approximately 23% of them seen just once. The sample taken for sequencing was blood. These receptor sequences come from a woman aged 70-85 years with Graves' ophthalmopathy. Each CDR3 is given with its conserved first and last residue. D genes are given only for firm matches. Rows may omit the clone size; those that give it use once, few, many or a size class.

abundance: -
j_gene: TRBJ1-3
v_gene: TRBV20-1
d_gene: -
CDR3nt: TGCAGTGCTAGAGATGATGTACCCCGGGCAAACGGAAACACCATATATTTT
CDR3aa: CSARDDVPRANGNTIYF

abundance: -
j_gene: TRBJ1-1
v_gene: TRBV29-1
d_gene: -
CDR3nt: TGCAGCGTTGTAAGTCGTCAGGGTTTCCCTGAAGCTTTCTTT
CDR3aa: CSVVSRQGFPEAFF

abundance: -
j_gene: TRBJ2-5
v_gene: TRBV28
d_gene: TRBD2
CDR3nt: TGTGCCAGCAGTTCTAGTCAGCGTAAAAGCGGGAGGGCGAGAGAGACCCAGTACTTC
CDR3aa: CASSSSQRKSGRARETQYF

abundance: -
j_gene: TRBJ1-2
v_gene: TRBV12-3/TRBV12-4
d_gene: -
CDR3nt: TGTGCCAGCAGTCCCTCGACAGAGGGCTACACCTTC
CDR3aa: CASSPSTEGYTF

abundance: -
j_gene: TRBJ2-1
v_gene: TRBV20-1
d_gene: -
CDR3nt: TGCAGTGCTAGAGATCGGGACAAGAACCCCTACAATGAGCAGTTCTTC
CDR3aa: CSARDRDKNPYNEQFF

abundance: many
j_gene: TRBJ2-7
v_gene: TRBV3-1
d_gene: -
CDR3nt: TGTGCCAGCAGCCAATGGCTCACGGGAGTCAGCGAGCAGTACTTC
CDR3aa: CASSQWLTGVSEQYF

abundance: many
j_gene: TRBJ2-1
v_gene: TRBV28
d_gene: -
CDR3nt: TGTGCCAGCAGTTCAGCTGGTCCCTCCTACAATGAGCAGTTCTTC
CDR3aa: CASSSAGPSYNEQFF

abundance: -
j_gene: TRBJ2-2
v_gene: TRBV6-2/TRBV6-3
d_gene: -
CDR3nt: TGTGCCAGCAGTTACTTGATCGGGGAGCTGTTTTTT
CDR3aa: CASSYLIGELFF

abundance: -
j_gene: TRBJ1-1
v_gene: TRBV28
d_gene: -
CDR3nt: TGTGCCAGCACCTCGGGCGGGGTGCGAGCTTTCTTT
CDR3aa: CASTSGGVRAFF

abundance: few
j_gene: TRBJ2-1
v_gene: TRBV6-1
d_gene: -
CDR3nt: TGTGCCAGCGGGCAGGGCCCGTGGAATGAGCAGTTCTTC
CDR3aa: CASGQGPWNEQFF

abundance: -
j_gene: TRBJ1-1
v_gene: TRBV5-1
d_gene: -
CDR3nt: TGCGCCAGCAGCTTGGATGAGGTTGGGCTCACTGAAGCTTTCTTT
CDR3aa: CASSLDEVGLTEAFF

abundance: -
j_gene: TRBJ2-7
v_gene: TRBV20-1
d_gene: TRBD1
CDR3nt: TGCAGTGCCACACAGGGGGTTCAAACCGAGCAGTACTTC
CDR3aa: CSATQGVQTEQYF

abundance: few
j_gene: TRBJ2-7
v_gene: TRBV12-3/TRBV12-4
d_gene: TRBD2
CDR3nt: TGTGCCAGCAAAATGAGCGGGAACTTTAACGAGCAGTACTTC
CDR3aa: CASKMSGNFNEQYF

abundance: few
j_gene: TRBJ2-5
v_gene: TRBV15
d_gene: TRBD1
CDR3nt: TGTGCCACCAGCGGATATGGACAGGGCCAACAAGAGACCCAGTACTTC
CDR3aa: CATSGYGQGQQETQYF

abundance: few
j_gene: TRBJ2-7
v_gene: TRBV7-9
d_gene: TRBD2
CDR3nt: TGTGCCAGCAGCTCCCCCTTAGCGGGAGGGCCGGGTGAGCAGTACTTC
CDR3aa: CASSSPLAGGPGEQYF

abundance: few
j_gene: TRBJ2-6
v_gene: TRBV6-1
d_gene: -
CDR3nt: TGTGCCAGCAGTTATCGGGGCTCTGGGGCCAACGTCCTGACTTTC
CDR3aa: CASSYRGSGANVLTF

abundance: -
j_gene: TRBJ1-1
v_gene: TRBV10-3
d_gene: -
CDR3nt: TGTGCCGTCGTGGGGGCGAACACTGAAGCTTTCTTT
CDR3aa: CAVVGANTEAFF

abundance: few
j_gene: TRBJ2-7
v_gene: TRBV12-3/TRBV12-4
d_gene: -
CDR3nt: TGTGCCAGCAGCTACCTTGTGGGCTACGAGCAGTACTTC
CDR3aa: CASSYLVGYEQYF

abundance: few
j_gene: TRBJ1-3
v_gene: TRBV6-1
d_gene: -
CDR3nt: TGTGCCAGCAGTGAACAGGGGCCGGGTGGAAACACCATATATTTT
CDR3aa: CASSEQGPGGNTIYF

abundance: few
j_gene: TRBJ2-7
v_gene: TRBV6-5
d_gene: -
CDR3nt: TGTGCCAGCAGTTACGTCCTCGGGCTCTCCGAGCAGTACTTC
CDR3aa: CASSYVLGLSEQYF

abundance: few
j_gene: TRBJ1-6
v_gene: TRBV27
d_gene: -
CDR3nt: TGTGCCAGCAGTTGGAGGGGTGAGGATTCACCCCTCCACTTT
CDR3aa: CASSWRGEDSPLHF

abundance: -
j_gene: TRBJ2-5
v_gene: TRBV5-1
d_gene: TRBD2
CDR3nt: TGCGCCAGCAGCCTCGCGCGCGGGGGGCTGGAGACCCAGTACTTC
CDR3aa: CASSLARGGLETQYF

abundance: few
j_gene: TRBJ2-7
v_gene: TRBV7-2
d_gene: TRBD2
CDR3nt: TGTGCCAGCAGCGCCTCGGGCGGGAGAAGCGAGCAGTACTTC
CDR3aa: CASSASGGRSEQYF

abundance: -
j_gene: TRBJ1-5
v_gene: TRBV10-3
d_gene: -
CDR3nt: TGTGCCATCAGAGCAGATTATAGCAATCAGCCCCAGCATTTT
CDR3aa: CAIRADYSNQPQHF

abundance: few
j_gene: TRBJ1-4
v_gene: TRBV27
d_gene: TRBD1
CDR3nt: TGTGCCAGCCGTCGGACAGGGAATGAAAAACTGTTTTTT
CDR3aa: CASRRTGNEKLFF

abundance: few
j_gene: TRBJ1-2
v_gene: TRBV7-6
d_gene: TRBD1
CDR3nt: TGTGCCAGCAGCTTTCCGGGACAGGGAATTCATGGCTACACCTTC
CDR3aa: CASSFPGQGIHGYTF

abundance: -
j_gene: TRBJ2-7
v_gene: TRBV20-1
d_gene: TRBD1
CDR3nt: TGCAGTGCTAGAGATATAGGTAGGACAGGTGGCTTCGAGCAGTACTTC
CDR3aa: CSARDIGRTGGFEQYF